A single sample is the source of the 32 T cell receptor beta chains below, sequenced in a study of beta chain features in type 1 diabetes. Sequenced material consisted of expressed TCRB transcripts (all of the isolated RNA was reverse transcribed). Sequencing was performed with immunoSEQ multiplex PCR; in TCRdb, only in-frame clones are kept and a portion is missing. In the table there are over 300,000 clones, approximately 9.7% of which are singletons. These TCRs' antigens remain unknown. Study results and limitations: A moderate, significant TCRB CDR3 shortening appeared in type 1 diabetes across four CD4+ subsets.

The sample taken for sequencing was central memory CD4+ T cells from blood. The receptor source for this set is a man aged 25-45 years with type 1 diabetes.

This chain joins TRBV6-5 and TRBJ1-1, with D unclear. The CDR3 is made up of 16 amino acids. The ends were cut back, 2 bases at V and 1 base at J, with 14 bases in the middle. Germline lookup yields CDR1 MNHEY and CDR2 SVGAGI. The chain's CDR3 is CASSYGWRAGNTEAFF. As DNA, the CDR3 is TGTGCCAGCAGTTACGGGTGGAGGGCGGGGAACACTGAAGCTTTCTTT.

The V gene is TRBV7-2, the J gene TRBJ2-5; 12 bases fit TRBD1. The J call may be faulty, since TRBJ2-7 better matches the DNA end. The CDR3 runs 15 residues. Germline CDR1 and CDR2: SGHTA and FQGNSA. The chain's CDR3 is CASSLLGTGGGEQYF. The CDR3 coding sequence is TGTGCCAGCAGCTTATTGGGGACAGGGGGCGGCGAGCAGTACTTC.

The V and J genes are TRBV5-6 and TRBJ1-2; 7 bases are a match to TRBD1. CDR1 is SGHDT, CDR2 YYEEEE, per germline. This CDR3 comprises 12 residues. Trimming removed 0 bases from V and 7 bases from J; junction bases left unmatched: 0. In nucleotides, the CDR3 is TGTGCCAGCAGCTTGGGACAGGGTGGCTACACCTTC. It specifies CASSLGQGGYTF. The full variable domain, its missing parts supplied by reference TRBV5-6 and TRBJ1-2, is DAGVTQSPTHLIKTRGQQVTLRCSPKSGHDTVSWYQQALGQGPQFIFQYYEEEERQRGNFPDRFSGHQFPNYSSELNVNALLLGDSALYLCASSLGQGGYTFGSGTRLTVV.

V is TRBV5-4 and J is TRBJ1-6; no clear D gene. V lost 1 base to trimming and J lost 7 bases, with 12 bases between them. Germline CDR1 is SGHNT and CDR2 is YYREEE (reference sequence). The CDR3 runs 15 residues. The CDR3 spells CASSLSARLNSPLHF. The CDR3 region has the DNA TGTGCCAGCAGCTTGTCTGCCAGACTCAATTCACCCCTCCACTTT.

This clone was seen more than once but under ten times. The V gene is TRBV25-1, the J gene TRBJ2-2, with a weak D call TRBD1 (6 bases). CDR1 is MGHDK and CDR2 is SYGVNS in the germline V gene. The CDR3 runs 15 residues. V was trimmed by 5 bases and J by 1 base, leaving 11 bases between them. This CDR3 is CASSLPTGNTGELFF. CDR3 in DNA: TGTGCCAGCAGTCTCCCGACAGGGAACACCGGGGAGCTGTTTTTT.

The chain uses TRBV6-5 and TRBJ2-3; maybe TRBD2 (6 bases). From germline, CDR1 is MNHEY and CDR2 SVGAGI. Trimming cost V 5 bases and J 4 bases, with 13 bases left between them. CDR3 length: 14 residues. The CDR3 spells CASSKHSGADTQYF. DNA for the CDR3: TGTGCCAGCAGTAAACACTCGGGGGCAGATACGCAGTATTTT.

J is TRBJ2-7 and V is TRBV7-9; a possible D gene is TRBD1 (7 bases). The CDR3 has 14 residues. Germline CDR1 and CDR2: SEHNR and FQNEAQ (reference sequence). V dropped 4 bases and J dropped 4 bases, with 14 bases sitting between them. In nucleotides, the CDR3 is TGTGCCAGCAGCTGGGTGACAGGGACTTACGAGCAGTACTTC. It codes for CASSWVTGTYEQYF.

In this sample, this clone turned up a few times. The chain joins TRBV5-6 to TRBJ2-5, with 9 bases fitting TRBD1. V shed 4 bases and J 4 bases; nucleotides not matched to a gene: 8. The length of the CDR3 is 15 residues. Germline-derived CDR1 and CDR2 are SGHDT and YYEEEE. The CDR3 DNA reads TGTGCCAGCAGCCTGGGACAGGGTTTAGGAGAGACCCAGTACTTC. It specifies CASSLGQGLGETQYF.

The J gene is TRBJ2-3, the V gene TRBV14, with D unresolved. Trimming pared 6 bases from V and 3 bases from J, leaving 7 bases between. This CDR3 region has 12 residues. The germline CDR1 and CDR2 sequences are SGHDN and FVKESK. CDR3 sequence reads: CASSRATDTQYF. CDR3 DNA sequence: TGTGCCAGCAGTCGGGCTACAGATACGCAGTATTTT.

This chain connects TRBV9 to TRBJ2-1; 8 bases align to TRBD1. Germline assignment: CDR1 SGDLS and CDR2 YYNGEE. V lost 0 bases, J lost 10 bases, and 9 bases stayed unmatched. This CDR3 comprises 15 residues. Written as DNA, the CDR3 is TGTGCCAGCAGCGTAGGGGGACAGGCCGAATACGAGCAGTTCTTC. Protein sequence: CASSVGGQAEYEQFF.

There are many counts of this clone. The chain has TRBV11-2 and TRBJ1-1; D not certain. The CDR3 runs to 11 residues. V was shortened by 5 bases and J by 3 bases, with 4 bases between the two germline ends. Germline V gives CDR1 SGHAT, CDR2 FQNNGV. CDR3 DNA: TGTGCCAGCAGCGGGCACACTGAAGCTTTCTTT. It encodes CASSGHTEAFF.

V gene TRBV7-9 combines with J gene TRBJ2-4; tentatively, D is TRBD1 (6 bases). Germline V gene sequence: CDR1 SEHNR, CDR2 FQNEAQ (reference sequence). The V and J ends lost 5 bases and 0 bases respectively, with 17 bases between them. CDR3 size: 17 residues. CDR3 region: CASSADDTGIAKNIQYF. CDR3 sequence (DNA): TGTGCCAGCAGCGCCGATGATACAGGGATAGCCAAAAACATTCAGTACTTC.

The genes are TRBV11-3 and TRBJ2-3; perhaps D is TRBD1 or TRBD2 (5 bases each). Germline lookup yields CDR1 SGHNT and CDR2 YENEEA. The CDR3 is made up of 14 amino acids. With 1 base removed from V and 8 bases from J, the gap between germline ends came to 13 bases. DNA for the CDR3: TGTGCCAGCAGCTTAGGCCGCGGGCAGGGTACGCAGTATTTT. Amino acid sequence: CASSLGRGQGTQYF.

The chain joins TRBV5-6 to TRBJ1-2; D possibly corresponds to TRBD1 (6 bases). V dropped 0 bases and J dropped 7 bases, with 10 bases sitting between them. Germline V gives CDR1 SGHDT, CDR2 YYEEEE. The CDR3 has 13 residues. Here the CDR3 DNA reads TGTGCCAGCAGCTTGGGCAGGGGTTCTGGCTACACCTTC. Protein sequence: CASSLGRGSGYTF.

A remark on this clone: Additional DNA sequences in this sample encode the identical CDR3. The chain uses TRBV5-1 and TRBJ2-5; 7 bases fit TRBD1. Germline loops: CDR1 SGHRS, CDR2 YFSETQ. After removal of 0 bases from V and 6 bases from J, the junction contained 5 bases not matched to a gene. The CDR3 is 14 residues long. The CDR3 loop is CASSLAQGHKTQYF. CDR3 sequence (DNA): TGCGCCAGCAGCTTGGCACAGGGGCACAAGACCCAGTACTTC. Together with reference TRBV5-1 and TRBJ2-5, the CDR3 gives the full variable domain: KAGVTQTPRYLIKTRGQQVTLSCSPISGHRSVSWYQQTPGQGLQFLFEYFSETQRNKGNFPGRFSGRQFSNSRSEMNVSTLELGDSALYLCASSLAQGHKTQYFGPGTRLLVL.

The rearrangement links TRBV2 to TRBJ2-5; 9 positions match TRBD1. The germline V gene has CDR1 SNHLY and CDR2 FYNNEI. J lost 7 bases, V lost 4 bases, and 16 bases had no gene match. The CDR3 covers 17 residues. In DNA, the CDR3 is TGTGCCAGCAGTGGCAATACAGGGGGCGCGGGGCGTGGGACCCAGTACTTC. Amino acid sequence: CASSGNTGGAGRGTQYF.

The chain joins TRBV18 to TRBJ2-1, with TRBD2 matching 11 bases. Trimming took 6 bases from V and 5 from J; bases not matched to a gene: 9. CDR3 size: 16 residues. Looked up from germline, CDR1 is KGHSH and CDR2 is LQKENI. CDR3 nucleotide sequence: TGTGCCAGCTCCCCCGGGACTAGCGGCCGAGACAATGAGCAGTTCTTC. It yields the protein CASSPGTSGRDNEQFF.

This clone was picked up many times. The chain links TRBV28 to TRBJ2-2; no clear D gene. There are 10 residues in the CDR3. The germline gives CDR1 MDHEN, CDR2 SYDVKM. Trimming took off 4 bases at V and 9 bases at J, with 3 bases between the two ends. CDR3 nucleotide sequence: TGTGCCAGCAGTTCAAGGGAGCTGTTTTTT. Its protein product is CASSSRELFF.

This clone was found a few times. The rearrangement joins TRBV10-3 to TRBJ2-1; possible D gene TRBD1, 8 bases. The V end was cut by 4 bases, the J end by 8 bases, with 15 bases between. This CDR3 spans 14 amino acids. Germline V gene lookup returns CDR1 ENHRY and CDR2 SYGVKD. The CDR3 region is CAISVQGGNDEQFF. The CDR3 DNA is TGTGCCATCAGTGTACAGGGGGGGAACGATGAGCAGTTCTTC.

The V and J genes are TRBV6-5 and TRBJ1-1; unclear D gene. V lost 3 bases and J 7 bases, leaving 6 bases between the germline ends. This CDR3 region has 11 residues. CDR1 MNHEY and CDR2 SVGAGI come from the germline V gene. The CDR3 coding sequence is TGTGCCAGCAGTTATTTGGATGAAGCTTTCTTT. Protein: CASSYLDEAFF.

In DNA form, the CDR3 reads TGCGCCAGCAGCTGGGGACAGGGATCGAGCTCCTACAATGAGCAGTTCTTC. Its translation: CASSWGQGSSSYNEQFF. The chain combines TRBV5-1 with TRBJ2-1; TRBD1 agrees at 9 bases. After removal of 3 bases from V and 0 bases from J, the junction contained 7 bases not matched to a gene. The CDR3 spans 17 residues. CDR1 is SGHRS, CDR2 YFSETQ, per germline.

The rearrangement links TRBV29-1 to TRBJ1-3, with TRBD1 as a possible D gene (5 bases). The V gene's germline CDR1 is SQVTM and CDR2 ANQGSEA. V was pared by 2 bases and J by 3 bases, with 11 bases between. CDR3 size: 14 residues. The CDR3 region is CSVERGADGNTIYF. The CDR3 nucleotides are TGCAGCGTTGAAAGAGGGGCTGATGGAAACACCATATATTTT.

This clone was seen a few times. The chain links TRBV6-5 to TRBJ2-1; a possible D gene is TRBD2 (7 bases). V gave up 4 bases and J gave up 5 bases, with 18 bases separating them. This CDR3 has 16 residues. The germline V gene has CDR1 MNHEY and CDR2 SVGAGI. The CDR3 loop reads CASSSFTGGQDNEQFF. CDR3 bases: TGTGCCAGCAGTTCCTTTACGGGGGGCCAAGACAATGAGCAGTTCTTC.

This clone was observed a few times. The chain combines TRBV7-9 with TRBJ1-1; no reliable D call. This CDR3 is 15 amino acids long. The germline CDR1 and CDR2 sequences are SEHNR and FQNEAQ (reference sequence). Trimming removed 0 bases from V and 5 bases from J, with 13 bases in between. The DNA for the CDR3 is TGTGCCAGCAGCTTAGCGGCGGCCGATCGGACTGAAGCTTTCTTT. Its protein is CASSLAAADRTEAFF. The full variable domain, with the rest looked up from reference TRBV7-9 and TRBJ1-1, is DTGVSQNPRHKITKRGQNVTFRCDPISEHNRLYWYRQTLGQGPEFLTYFQNEAQLEKSRLLSDRFSAERPKGSFSTLEIQRTEQGDSAMYLCASSLAAADRTEAFFGQGTRLTVV.

This chain joins TRBV29-1 and TRBJ1-4, with a possible D match to TRBD1 (5 bases). The length of the CDR3 is 13 residues. CDR1 and CDR2 (germline): SQVTM, ANQGSEA. The CDR3 is CSHSGTENEKLFF. For the CDR3, the DNA is TGCAGTCATTCCGGGACGGAGAATGAAAAACTGTTTTTT.

The rearrangement uses TRBV6-1 and TRBJ2-6, with 7 bases that match TRBD1. V dropped 3 bases and J dropped 4; count of bases not matched to a gene: 6. Germline V gene data show CDR1 as MNHNS and CDR2 as SASEGT. There are 16 residues in the CDR3. The CDR3: CASSEGTGAGANVLTF. The CDR3 nucleotides read TGTGCCAGCAGTGAGGGCACAGGGGCAGGGGCCAACGTCCTGACTTTC.

This clone was detected a few times. The chain couples TRBV6-6 to TRBJ2-7, with D maybe TRBD1 (7 bases). The CDR3 has 14 residues. Germline-derived CDR1 and CDR2 are MNHNY and SVGAGI (reference sequence). V was clipped by 7 bases and J by 6 bases, with 19 bases between them. This CDR3 is CASTTGEARREQYF. CDR3 DNA sequence: TGTGCCAGCACCACAGGGGAGGCTCGACGCGAGCAGTACTTC.

This clone was recorded a few times. This rearrangement joins TRBV10-1 to TRBJ2-1, with a weak D call TRBD2 (6 bases). The germline V and J ends were trimmed by 0 bases and 4 bases, with 13 bases remaining between them. The CDR3 runs 16 residues. Germline V lookup: CDR1 WNHNN, CDR2 SYGVQD (reference sequence). CDR3 sequence: CASSESDGGIYNEQFF. CDR3 nucleotide sequence: TGCGCCAGCAGTGAGTCCGATGGGGGGATTTACAATGAGCAGTTCTTC.

This clone was seen at least ten times. The chain is built from TRBV4-2 and TRBJ2-3, with 14 positions matching TRBD2. This CDR3 contains 17 residues. In germline, CDR1 is LGHNA, CDR2 YNFKEQ. J was trimmed by 5 bases and V by 1 base; bases with no gene match: 5. The CDR3 protein is CASSQGGLAGVIDTQYF. In DNA, the CDR3 is TGTGCCAGCAGCCAAGGGGGACTAGCGGGGGTGATAGATACGCAGTATTTT.

This clone has ten or more counts. The chain is built from TRBV7-2 and TRBJ1-5; possibly TRBD1 for D (5 bases). CDR3 size: 13 residues. V was clipped by 6 bases and J by 5 bases, with 11 bases between them. CDR1 and CDR2 from the germline V gene are SGHTA and FQGNSA. The CDR3 protein is CASRADRDQPQHF. The DNA of the CDR3 is TGTGCCAGCAGGGCCGACAGAGATCAGCCCCAGCATTTT.

J is TRBJ2-3 and V is TRBV5-1; 7 nucleotides align to TRBD1. J lost 5 bases, V lost 5 bases, and 5 bases had no gene match. Per germline, CDR1 SGHRS and CDR2 YFSETQ. The CDR3 loop spans 13 amino acids. The CDR3 DNA is TGCGCCAGCAGGCGGGCAGGGGGAGATACGCAGTATTTT. It yields the protein CASRRAGGDTQYF.

This clone was seen a handful of times. This chain connects TRBV7-2 to TRBJ2-1, with D possibly matching TRBD2 (5 bases). V lost 4 bases and J lost 3, with 7 bases in between. Germline CDR1 reads SGHTA; CDR2 reads FQGNSA. The CDR3 totals 13 residues. The CDR3: CASSSRDYNEQFF. In DNA, the CDR3 is TGTGCCAGCAGCTCGAGGGACTACAATGAGCAGTTCTTC.